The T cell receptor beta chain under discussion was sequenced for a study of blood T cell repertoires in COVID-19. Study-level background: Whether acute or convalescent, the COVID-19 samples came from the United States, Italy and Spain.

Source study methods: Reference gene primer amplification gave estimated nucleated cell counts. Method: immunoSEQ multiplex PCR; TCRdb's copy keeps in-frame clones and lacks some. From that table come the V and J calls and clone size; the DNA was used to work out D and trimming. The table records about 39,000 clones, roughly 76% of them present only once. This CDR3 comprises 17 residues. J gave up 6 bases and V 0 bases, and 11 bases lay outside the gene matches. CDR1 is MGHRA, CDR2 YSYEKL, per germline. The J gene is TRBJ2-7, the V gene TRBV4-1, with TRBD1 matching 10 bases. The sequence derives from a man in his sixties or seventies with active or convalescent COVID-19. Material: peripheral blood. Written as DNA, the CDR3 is TGCGCCAGCAGCCAAGATCCCACAAGCGACAGGGGGCTCGAGCAGTACTTC. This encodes CASSQDPTSDRGLEQYF.